These 6 T cell receptor beta chains originate from one sample sequenced in a study of a mutant IDH1 vaccine in newly diagnosed glioma. The protocol was immunoSEQ multiplex PCR, while the TCRdb copy is restricted to in-frame clones and leaves out a portion. The data show 30,000 to 35,000 clones, over 85% seen once. Specified time point: week 47, end of study. The study gave 300 ug of mutant IDH1 20-mer peptide per vaccine dose, with topical imiquimod. Their antigens remain unidentified. The sample in question was PBMCs, obtained from a glioma patient whose treatment included an IDH1 peptide vaccine. Source of these receptors: a man in his forties or fifties with glioma.

The V gene is TRBV19, the J gene TRBJ2-5, with D maybe TRBD1 (6 bases). Trimming removed 5 bases from V and 7 bases from J, with 14 bases in between. The CDR3 runs to 13 residues. Germline values: CDR1 LNHDA, CDR2 SQIVND (reference sequence). The CDR3 DNA is TGTGCCAGTAGTCCAGGGGACCTGCCGACCCAGTACTTC. This gives the protein CASSPGDLPTQYF.

The CDR3 protein is CASSPRTGTGLYGYTF. CDR3 nucleotides: TGCGCCAGCAGCCCGCGAACCGGGACAGGGCTCTATGGCTACACCTTC. The V call is TRBV5-1, the J call TRBJ1-2; 9 bases align to TRBD1. V shed 4 bases, J shed 4 bases, and the junction held 11 bases outside the gene matches. The CDR3 is made up of 16 amino acids. Germline V gene lookup returns CDR1 SGHRS and CDR2 YFSETQ. The complete variable domain, with remaining parts taken from reference TRBV5-1 and TRBJ1-2, reads KAGVTQTPRYLIKTRGQQVTLSCSPISGHRSVSWYQQTPGQGLQFLFEYFSETQRNKGNFPGRFSGRQFSNSRSEMNVSTLELGDSALYLCASSPRTGTGLYGYTFGSGTRLTVV.

This clone was observed a single time. V and J are TRBV5-6 and TRBJ2-7; 14 positions match TRBD2. V lost 5 bases and J lost 3; bases outside the gene matches: 4. Germline V lookup: CDR1 SGHDT, CDR2 YYEEEE. CDR3 length equals 15 residues. The DNA of the CDR3 is TGTGCCAGCAGTCGGGGACTAGCGGGAGTCTACGAGCAGTACTTC. Translation: CASSRGLAGVYEQYF.

A word on this clone: The identical CDR3 is also encoded by other nucleotide sequences in the sample. V usage is TRBV14 and J usage is TRBJ2-1; a possible D gene is TRBD2 (5 bases). From germline, CDR1 is SGHDN and CDR2 FVKESK. Trimming took 5 bases from V and 0 from J, leaving 11 bases between them. This CDR3 contains 15 residues. The CDR3 protein is CASSSGIRSYNEQFF. The DNA for the CDR3 is TGTGCCAGCAGCTCCGGGATCCGCTCCTACAATGAGCAGTTCTTC.

This chain connects TRBV5-1 to TRBJ1-2; 7 positions match TRBD1. CDR3 size: 15 residues. Per germline, CDR1 SGHRS and CDR2 YFSETQ. V lost 4 bases to trimming and J lost 2 bases; unmatched junction nucleotides: 8. The DNA for the CDR3 is TGCGCCAGCAGCGATGGGACAGCCATGAACTATGGCTACACCTTC. Translated, it gives CASSDGTAMNYGYTF.

The chain has TRBV15 and TRBJ1-4; possibly TRBD1 for D (5 bases). The V gene's germline CDR1 is LNHNV and CDR2 YYDKDF (reference sequence). The CDR3 length is 14 residues. V lost 1 base and J 11 bases, leaving 14 bases between the germline ends. This CDR3 reads CATSRVGGDRKLFF. For the CDR3, the DNA is TGTGCCACCAGCAGAGTAGGAGGGGATCGGAAACTGTTTTTT.